What follows is one T cell receptor beta chain and its context. The target antigen is unknown. This sample was included in a study of blood T cells in healthy people across ages. Study results and caveats: It was not possible, with unsorted PBMCs, to conclusively compare naive and antigen-experienced cells.

Trimming cost V 4 bases and J 7 bases, with 10 bases left between them. This CDR3 has 12 residues. Germline values: CDR1 ENHRY, CDR2 SYGVKD. With a J-beta primer mix and a sample-barcoded 5' primer, a second PCR ran about 7 to 11 cycles. Each cDNA molecule was tagged by a template-switch adaptor that had 12 random nucleotides. TCRdb reprocessed the 5' RACE reads with MiXCR, giving one entry per CDR3 protein. The sample gives hundreds of thousands of distinct CDR3 sequences, more than 45% of which show up once; about 13% is in the top ten. The sequence derives from an elderly woman in good health. This chain joins TRBV10-3 and TRBJ1-1; tentative D call: TRBD1 (5 bases). Sequenced material: blood. The CDR3 nucleotides are TGTGCCATCAGTGCACAGGACGGTGAAGCTTTCTTT. Translation: CAISAQDGEAFF.